The 12 T cell receptor beta chains given below trace back to one sample, sequenced in a study of blood T cell repertoires in COVID-19. Clones were sequenced by immunoSEQ multiplex PCR, and TCRdb holds only the in-frame ones, with some missing. The data contain some 140,000 clones, roughly 82% of them singletons. The specimen sequenced was peripheral blood. The receptors stem from a man aged 80 or over with acute or convalescent COVID-19.

The V call is TRBV14, the J call TRBJ2-1; D remains ambiguous. Germline CDR1 reads SGHDN; CDR2 reads FVKESK. Trimming left V 0 bases short and J 7 bases short, with 10 bases between. The CDR3 covers 14 residues. DNA for the CDR3: TGTGCCAGCAGCCAAGATAGATATAGAAATGAGCAGTTCTTC. Amino acid sequence: CASSQDRYRNEQFF. Together with reference TRBV14 and TRBJ2-1, the CDR3 gives the full variable domain: EAGVTQFPSHSVIEKGQTVTLRCDPISGHDNLYWYRRVMGKEIKFLLHFVKESKQDESGMPNNRFLAERTGGTYSTLKVQPAELEDSGVYFCASSQDRYRNEQFFGPGTRLTVL.

The chain links TRBV7-8 to TRBJ1-6, with 8 bases identical to TRBD1. Per the germline V gene, CDR1 is SGHVS and CDR2 is FQNEAQ. The CDR3 spans 16 residues. The V gene end was trimmed by 3 bases and the J gene end by 7 bases; junction bases not matched to a gene: 8. CDR3: CASSFHQGAGNSPLHF. The CDR3 nucleotides read TGTGCCAGCAGCTTTCACCAGGGGGCAGGGAATTCACCCCTCCACTTT.

The genes are TRBV7-8 and TRBJ2-7, with D maybe TRBD1 (6 bases). Deletions cut 5 bases from V and 5 bases from J, with 16 bases between. There are 14 residues in the CDR3. Germline V gene lookup returns CDR1 SGHVS and CDR2 FQNEAQ. The CDR3 coding sequence is TGTGCCAGCAGCGCGGTTTATAGGGGGAACGAGCAGTACTTC. Its protein product is CASSAVYRGNEQYF. Full variable domain (missing parts from reference TRBV7-8 and TRBJ2-7): GAGVSQSPRYKVAKRGQDVALRCDPISGHVSLFWYQQALGQGPEFLTYFQNEAQLDKSGLPSDRFFAERPEGSVSTLKIQRTQQEDSAVYLCASSAVYRGNEQYFGPGTRLTVT.

This clone was seen only once. The junction departs from germline at one end; a sequencing error may be responsible. The J gene is TRBJ2-7, the V gene TRBV10-3; D might be TRBD2 (5 bases). This CDR3 spans 15 amino acids. Germline V gene data show CDR1 as ENHRY and CDR2 as SYGVKD. CDR3 DNA sequence: TGTGCCATCAGTGAGTCGTACGGGATCTCCTTCGAGCAGTACTTC. It is translated as CAISESYGISFEQYF.

This CDR3 is CAISESGGTYEQYF. The CDR3 bases are TGTGCCATCAGTGAGTCGGGAGGGACCTACGAGCAGTACTTC. The chain couples TRBV10-3 to TRBJ2-7; 7 bases align to TRBD2. Germline V CDR1 and CDR2: ENHRY, SYGVKD. CDR3 length equals 14 residues. The V gene end was trimmed by 0 bases and the J gene end by 2 bases; junction bases not matched to a gene: 1.

V usage is TRBV7-2 and J usage is TRBJ2-3, with 12 bases identical to TRBD2. The junction had 7 bases not matched to a gene; V was cut back by 5 bases and J by 4 bases. CDR1 SGHTA and CDR2 FQGNSA come from the germline V gene. The CDR3 sequence is 16 residues long. CDR3 amino acids: CASSHLAGGLADTQYF. The CDR3 bases are TGTGCCAGCAGCCATCTAGCGGGGGGGCTTGCAGATACGCAGTATTTT.

This clone appeared a few times. The chain links TRBV3-1 (or the pseudogene TRBV3-2) to TRBJ2-4, with TRBD1 as a possible D gene (6 bases). Germline values: CDR1 LGHDT, CDR2 YNNKEL (reference sequence). Trimming pared 4 bases from V and 2 bases from J, leaving 15 bases between. The CDR3 is 16 amino acids. The DNA of the CDR3 is TGTGCCAGCAGCCCAGGGGCTACAGATTCCAAAAACATTCAGTACTTC. This translates into CASSPGATDSKNIQYF.

This clone was picked up a small number of times. This chain links TRBV4-2 with TRBJ2-5; 9 bases are a match to TRBD2. The germline V gene encodes CDR1 LGHNA and CDR2 YNFKEQ. Trimming at V came to 1 base and at J to 7 bases, leaving 7 bases not matched to a gene. This CDR3 has 15 amino acids. The CDR3 nucleotides read TGTGCCAGCAGCCAAGCGGCGGGGGGGTCGGGGACCCAGTACTTC. This sequence encodes CASSQAAGGSGTQYF.

V usage is TRBV19 and J usage is TRBJ2-2; tentative D call: TRBD1 (7 bases). Germline lookup yields CDR1 LNHDA and CDR2 SQIVND (reference sequence). The CDR3 is 16 residues long. V lost 4 bases, J lost 2 bases, and 14 bases lay in between. The CDR3 sequence is CASSTPGGTNTGELFF. The DNA of the CDR3 is TGTGCCAGTAGTACCCCAGGGGGGACAAACACCGGGGAGCTGTTTTTT.

The gene calls are TRBV11-2 and TRBJ1-5, with D unclear. Trimming removed 0 bases at V and 7 bases at J, with 7 bases between. This CDR3 contains 13 residues. CDR1 and CDR2 from the germline V gene are SGHAT and FQNNGV. The CDR3 DNA reads TGTGCCAGCAGCTTAGATCTATCCCAGCCCCAGCATTTT. Translated, it gives CASSLDLSQPQHF. Looking up the rest from reference TRBV11-2 and TRBJ1-5 gives the full variable domain: EAGVAQSPRYKIIEKRQSVAFWCNPISGHATLYWYQQILGQGPKLLIQFQNNGVVDDSQLPKDRFSAERLKGVDSTLKIQPAKLEDSAVYLCASSLDLSQPQHFGDGTRLSIL.

The J gene is TRBJ2-4, the V gene TRBV19; 9 bases fit TRBD1. J lost 8 bases, V lost 5 bases, and 4 bases had no gene match. Germline lookup yields CDR1 LNHDA and CDR2 SQIVND (reference sequence). This CDR3 spans 13 amino acids. CDR3 sequence: CASSSDRGDIQYF. The CDR3 DNA sequence: TGTGCCAGTAGTTCCGACAGGGGGGACATTCAGTACTTC.

The rearrangement links TRBV12-3 or TRBV12-4 to TRBJ2-1; possible D gene TRBD1, 5 bases. Trimming took off 5 bases at V and 6 bases at J, with 11 bases between the two ends. The CDR3 sequence is 13 residues long. The CDR3 here is CASSPPGFNEQFF. Here the CDR3 DNA reads TGTGCCAGCAGTCCTCCAGGGTTCAATGAGCAGTTCTTC.